The clone carrying this T cell receptor beta chain was observed a few times. These data are taken from a study of identical twins. MiXCR, applied by TCRdb to the 5' RACE reads, yields one record per CDR3 protein. The sample includes 600,000 to 800,000 distinct CDR3 sequences, 21% of them seen just once. This CDR3 contains 16 residues. Unmatched junction bases numbered 8, after V lost 4 bases and J lost 0 bases. Per germline, CDR1 SGHRS and CDR2 YFSETQ. Another study also made use of these data, one on T cells expressing NK-cell markers. This second study says: Top CD8+ clonotypes included the dominant CD3+CD56+NKG2C+ clonotypes in five to seven donors. Several donors' CD3+CD56-NKG2C+ cells were dominated by the same clonotypes.

The clonotype originates from a woman aged 18-29 years in good health. The chain is built from TRBV5-1 and TRBJ1-2, with 8 bases lining up with TRBD1. Sequenced sample: PBMCs. The CDR3 protein is CASSKGDRSSNYGYTF. DNA for the CDR3: TGCGCCAGCAGCAAGGGGGACAGGTCCTCTAACTATGGCTACACCTTC. Using reference TRBV5-1 and TRBJ1-2 for the parts outside the CDR3, the full variable domain is KAGVTQTPRYLIKTRGQQVTLSCSPISGHRSVSWYQQTPGQGLQFLFEYFSETQRNKGNFPGRFSGRQFSNSRSEMNVSTLELGDSALYLCASSKGDRSSNYGYTFGSGTRLTVV.